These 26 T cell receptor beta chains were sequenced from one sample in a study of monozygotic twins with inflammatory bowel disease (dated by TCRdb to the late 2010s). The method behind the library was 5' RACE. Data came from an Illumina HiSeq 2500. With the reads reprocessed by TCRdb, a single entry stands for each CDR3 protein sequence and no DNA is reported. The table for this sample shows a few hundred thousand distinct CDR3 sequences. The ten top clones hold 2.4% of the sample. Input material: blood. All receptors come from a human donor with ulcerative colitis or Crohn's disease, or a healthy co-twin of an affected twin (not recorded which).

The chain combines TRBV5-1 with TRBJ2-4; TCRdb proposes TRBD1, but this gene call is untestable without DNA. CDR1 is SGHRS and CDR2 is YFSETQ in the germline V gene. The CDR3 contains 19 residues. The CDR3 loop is CASSLAISSGGNAKNIQYF.

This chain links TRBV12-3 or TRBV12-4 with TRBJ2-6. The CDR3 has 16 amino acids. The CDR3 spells CASSVLLPSGANVLTF.

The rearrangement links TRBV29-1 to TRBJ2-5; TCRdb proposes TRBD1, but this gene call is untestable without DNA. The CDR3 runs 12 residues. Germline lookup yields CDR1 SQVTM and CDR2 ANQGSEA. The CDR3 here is CSVGQGTETQYF.

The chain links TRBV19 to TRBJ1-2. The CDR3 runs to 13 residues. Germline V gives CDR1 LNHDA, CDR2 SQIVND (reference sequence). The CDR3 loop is CASSAGWDYGYTF.

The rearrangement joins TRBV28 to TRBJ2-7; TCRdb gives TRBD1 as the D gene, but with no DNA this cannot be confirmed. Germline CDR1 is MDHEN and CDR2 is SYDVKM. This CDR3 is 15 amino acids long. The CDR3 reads CASLPRGRGNYEQYF.

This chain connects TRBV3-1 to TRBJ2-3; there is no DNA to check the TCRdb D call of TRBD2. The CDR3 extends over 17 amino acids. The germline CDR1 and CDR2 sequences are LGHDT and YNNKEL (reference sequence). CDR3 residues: CASSQIREVFWSDTQYF.

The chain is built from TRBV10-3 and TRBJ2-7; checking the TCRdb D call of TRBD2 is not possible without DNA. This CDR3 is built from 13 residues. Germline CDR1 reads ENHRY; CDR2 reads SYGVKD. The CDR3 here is CAISPTSGYEQYF.

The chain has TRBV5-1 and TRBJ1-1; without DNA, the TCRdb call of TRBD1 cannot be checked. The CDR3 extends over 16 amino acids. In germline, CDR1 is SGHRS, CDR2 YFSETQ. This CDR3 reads CASKLSTGDLRTEAFF.

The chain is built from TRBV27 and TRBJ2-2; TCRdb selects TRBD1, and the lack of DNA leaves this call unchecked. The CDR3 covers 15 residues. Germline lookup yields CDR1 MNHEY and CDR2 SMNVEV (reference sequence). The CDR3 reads CASSLNRVVTGELFF.

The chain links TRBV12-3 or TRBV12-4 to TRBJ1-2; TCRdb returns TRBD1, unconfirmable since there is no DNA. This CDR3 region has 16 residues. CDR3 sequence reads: CASSLKRTGYGYGYTF.

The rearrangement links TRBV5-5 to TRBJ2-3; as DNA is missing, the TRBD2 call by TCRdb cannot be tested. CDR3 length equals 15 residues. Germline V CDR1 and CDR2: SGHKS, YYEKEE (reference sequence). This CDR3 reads CASSLPRAVTDTQYF.

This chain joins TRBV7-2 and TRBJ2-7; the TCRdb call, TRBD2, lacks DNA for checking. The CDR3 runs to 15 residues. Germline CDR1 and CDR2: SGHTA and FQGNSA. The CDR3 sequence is CASSLASSGTSEQYF.

The CDR3 here is CASSRQGPNSPLHF. This rearrangement joins TRBV4-3 to TRBJ1-6; TCRdb's D call, TRBD1, is unchecked because there is no DNA. CDR1 is LGHNA, CDR2 YSLEER, per germline. The CDR3 runs to 14 residues.

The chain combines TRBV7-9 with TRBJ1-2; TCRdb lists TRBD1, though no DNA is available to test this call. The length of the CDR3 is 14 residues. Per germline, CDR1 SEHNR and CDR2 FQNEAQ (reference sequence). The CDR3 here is CASSFTKGHYGYTF.

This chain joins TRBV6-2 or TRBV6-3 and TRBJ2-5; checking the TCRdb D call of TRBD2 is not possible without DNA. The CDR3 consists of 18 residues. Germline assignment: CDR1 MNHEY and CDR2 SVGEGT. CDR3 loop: CASSYKGLLAGNQETQYF.

The CDR3: CAISDMAGVTDTQYF. The rearrangement joins TRBV10-3 to TRBJ2-3; TCRdb's assignment of TRBD1 cannot be checked, as there is no DNA. From germline, CDR1 is ENHRY and CDR2 SYGVKD. CDR3 size: 15 residues.

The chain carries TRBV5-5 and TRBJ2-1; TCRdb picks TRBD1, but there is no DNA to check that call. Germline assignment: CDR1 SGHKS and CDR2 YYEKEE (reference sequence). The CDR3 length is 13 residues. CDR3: CASSPMWGAEQFF.

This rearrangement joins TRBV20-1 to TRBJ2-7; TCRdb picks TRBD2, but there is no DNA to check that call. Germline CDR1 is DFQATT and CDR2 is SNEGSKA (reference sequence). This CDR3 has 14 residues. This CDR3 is CSADQRTRLNEQYF.

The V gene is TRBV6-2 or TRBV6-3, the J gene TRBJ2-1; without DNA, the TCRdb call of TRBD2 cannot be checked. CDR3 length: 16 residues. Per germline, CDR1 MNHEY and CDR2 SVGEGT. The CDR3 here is CASKPSGQSSYNEQFF.

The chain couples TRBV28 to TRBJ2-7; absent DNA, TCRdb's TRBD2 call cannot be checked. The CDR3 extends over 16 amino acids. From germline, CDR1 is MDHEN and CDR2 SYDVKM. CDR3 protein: CASRSGTSDGRYEQYF.

CDR3 sequence: CAITAGENTEAFF. This chain connects TRBV10-3 to TRBJ1-1. Germline CDR1 ENHRY, CDR2 SYGVKD. The CDR3 length is 13 residues.

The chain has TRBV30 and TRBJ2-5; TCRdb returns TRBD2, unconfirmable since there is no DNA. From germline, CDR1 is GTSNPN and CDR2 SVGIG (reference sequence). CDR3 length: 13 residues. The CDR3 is CAWTLGLADSQYF.

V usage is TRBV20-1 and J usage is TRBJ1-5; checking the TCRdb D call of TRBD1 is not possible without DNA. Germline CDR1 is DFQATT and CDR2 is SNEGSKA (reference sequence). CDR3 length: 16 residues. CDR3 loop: CSAPSSGQGIHQPQHF.

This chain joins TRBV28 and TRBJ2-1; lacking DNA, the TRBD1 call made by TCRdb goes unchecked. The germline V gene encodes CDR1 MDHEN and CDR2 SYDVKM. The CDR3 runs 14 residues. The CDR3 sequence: CASSDRVNGNEQFF.

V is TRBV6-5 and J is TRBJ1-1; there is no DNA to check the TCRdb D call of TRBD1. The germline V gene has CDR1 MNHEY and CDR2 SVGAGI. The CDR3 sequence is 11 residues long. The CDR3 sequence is CASRGQLEAFF.

CDR3 protein: CSARGLAGYQETQYF. The chain has TRBV20-1 and TRBJ2-5; TCRdb reports TRBD2, a call that lacks DNA to check it against. The CDR3 contains 15 residues. CDR1 is DFQATT and CDR2 is SNEGSKA in the germline V gene (reference sequence).